This T cell receptor (beta chain) is from a study of regulatory T cells in long-lasting Graves disease. Study findings and constraints: Shared public clonotypes totalled a few thousand in persistent patients, compared with about 970 in new patients.

HTBI primers from iRepertoire and Arm-PCR of CDR3 regions yielded the TCR beta libraries. From the multiplex PCR reads, TCRdb called clonotypes with MiXCR, one entry per CDR3 protein. The sample comprises over 400,000 distinct CDR3 sequences, 14% of which are singletons, and approximately 17% rests with the top ten. Sample time point: newly diagnosed GD, antithyroid drugs for less than 3 months. Extracted PBMC RNA gave rise to the TCR library. Points on this clonotype: What it binds is not known.

V shed 0 bases and J 3 bases; nucleotides not matched to a gene: 4. This CDR3 is 14 amino acids long. Germline-derived CDR1 and CDR2 are DFQATT and SNEGSKA (reference sequence). These data were also filed under a second study, of T cells in Graves' hyperthyroidism and ophthalmopathy. That report notes: Primed by the HTBI set, a first-round RT-PCR was run on the TCR CDR3.

The source material was peripheral blood mononuclear cells (PBMCs), sampled at new diagnosis, from a patient treated with antithyroid drugs. This receptor was obtained from a woman aged 50 to 60 with Graves disease. This sequence joins TRBV20-1 and TRBJ2-7, with TRBD2 matching over 8 bases. The CDR3 coding sequence is TGCAGTGCTAGAGATGCCCTAGCGGGCTACGAGCAGTACTTC. It yields the protein CSARDALAGYEQYF.